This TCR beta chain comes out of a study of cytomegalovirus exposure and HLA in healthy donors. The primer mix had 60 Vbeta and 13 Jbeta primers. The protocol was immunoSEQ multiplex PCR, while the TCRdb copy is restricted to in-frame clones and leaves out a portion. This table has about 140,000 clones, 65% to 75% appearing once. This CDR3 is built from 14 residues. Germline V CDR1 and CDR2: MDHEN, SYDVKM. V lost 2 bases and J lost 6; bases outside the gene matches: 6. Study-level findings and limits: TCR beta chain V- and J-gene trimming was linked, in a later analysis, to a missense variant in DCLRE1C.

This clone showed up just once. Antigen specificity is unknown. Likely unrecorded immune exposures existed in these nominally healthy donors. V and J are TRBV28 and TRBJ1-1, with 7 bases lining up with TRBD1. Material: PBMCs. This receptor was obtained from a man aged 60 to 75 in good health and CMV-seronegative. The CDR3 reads CASSLTDRVAEAFF. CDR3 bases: TGTGCCAGCAGTTTAACCGACAGGGTAGCTGAAGCTTTCTTT.